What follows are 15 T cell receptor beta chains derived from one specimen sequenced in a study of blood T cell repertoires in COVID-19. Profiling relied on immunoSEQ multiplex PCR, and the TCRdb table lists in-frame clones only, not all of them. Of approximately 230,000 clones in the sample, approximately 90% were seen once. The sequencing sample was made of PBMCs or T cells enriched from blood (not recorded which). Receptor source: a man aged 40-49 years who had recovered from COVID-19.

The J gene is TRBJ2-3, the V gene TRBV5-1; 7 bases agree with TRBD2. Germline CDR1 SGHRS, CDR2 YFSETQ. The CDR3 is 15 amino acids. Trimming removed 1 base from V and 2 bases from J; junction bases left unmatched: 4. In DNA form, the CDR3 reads TGCGCCAGCAGCTTGTTGCGGGAGCCCACAGATACGCAGTATTTT. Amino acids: CASSLLREPTDTQYF.

CDR3 coding DNA: TGTGCCAGCAGCCAAGCACTCCCAGATACGCAGTATTTT. It codes for CASSQALPDTQYF. V usage is TRBV3-1 (or the pseudogene TRBV3-2) and J usage is TRBJ2-3; D remains ambiguous. The V gene lost 1 base and the J gene lost 4 bases, with 6 bases spanning the gap. The CDR3 is 13 residues long. Germline V gives CDR1 LGHDT, CDR2 YNNKEL (reference sequence).

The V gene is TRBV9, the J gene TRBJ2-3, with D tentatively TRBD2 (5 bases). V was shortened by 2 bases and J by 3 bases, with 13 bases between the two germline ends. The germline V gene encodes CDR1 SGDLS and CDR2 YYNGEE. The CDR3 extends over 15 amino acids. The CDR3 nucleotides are TGTGCCAGCAGCGTCGGAGCGGAAGTAACAGATACGCAGTATTTT. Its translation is CASSVGAEVTDTQYF.

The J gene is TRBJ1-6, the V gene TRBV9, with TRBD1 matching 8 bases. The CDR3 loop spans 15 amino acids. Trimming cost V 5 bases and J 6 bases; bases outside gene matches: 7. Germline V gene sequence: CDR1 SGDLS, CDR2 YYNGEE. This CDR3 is CASSVDRVGNSPLHF. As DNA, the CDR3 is TGTGCCAGCAGTGTGGACAGGGTGGGTAATTCACCCCTCCACTTT.

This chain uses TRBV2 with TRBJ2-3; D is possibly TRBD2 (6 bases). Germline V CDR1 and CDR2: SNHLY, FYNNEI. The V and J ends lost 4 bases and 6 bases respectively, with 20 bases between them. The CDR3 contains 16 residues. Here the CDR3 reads CASSGPSEEGNDTQYF. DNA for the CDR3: TGTGCCAGCAGTGGGCCTAGCGAGGAGGGTAATGATACGCAGTATTTT.

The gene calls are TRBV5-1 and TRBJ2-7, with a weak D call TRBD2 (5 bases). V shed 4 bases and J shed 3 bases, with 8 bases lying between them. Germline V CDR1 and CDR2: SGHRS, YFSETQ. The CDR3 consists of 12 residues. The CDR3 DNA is TGCGCCAGCAGCCGGGATAACTACGAGCAGTACTTC. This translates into CASSRDNYEQYF.

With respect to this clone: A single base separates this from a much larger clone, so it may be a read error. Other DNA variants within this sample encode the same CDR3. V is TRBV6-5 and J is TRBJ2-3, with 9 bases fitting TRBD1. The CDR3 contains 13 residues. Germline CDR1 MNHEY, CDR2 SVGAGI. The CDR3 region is CASSKDRGREQYF. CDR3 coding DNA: TGTGCTAGCAGTAAGGACAGGGGAAGGGAGCAGTATTTT.

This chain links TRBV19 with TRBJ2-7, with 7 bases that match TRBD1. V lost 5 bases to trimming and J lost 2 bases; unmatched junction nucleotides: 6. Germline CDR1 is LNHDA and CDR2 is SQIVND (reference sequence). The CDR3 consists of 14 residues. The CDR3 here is CASSRGQAPYEQYF. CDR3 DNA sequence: TGTGCCAGTAGTCGCGGACAGGCCCCCTACGAGCAGTACTTC.

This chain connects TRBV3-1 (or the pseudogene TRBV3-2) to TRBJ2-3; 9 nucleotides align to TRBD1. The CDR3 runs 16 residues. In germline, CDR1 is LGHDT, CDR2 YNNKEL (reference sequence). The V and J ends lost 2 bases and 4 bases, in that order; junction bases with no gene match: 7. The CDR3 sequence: CASSQRGRQGADTQYF. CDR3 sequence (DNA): TGTGCCAGCAGCCAAAGGGGTCGACAGGGGGCAGATACGCAGTATTTT.

The CDR3 region has the DNA TGTGCCAGCAGCTTAGCGGGGGGTGGCCGACTGTTTTTT. Translation: CASSLAGGGRLFF. The chain joins TRBV7-9 to TRBJ1-4, with D perhaps matching TRBD1 (5 bases). The germline V gene encodes CDR1 SEHNR and CDR2 FQNEAQ (reference sequence). V dropped 0 bases and J dropped 13 bases, with 12 bases sitting between them. This CDR3 spans 13 amino acids.

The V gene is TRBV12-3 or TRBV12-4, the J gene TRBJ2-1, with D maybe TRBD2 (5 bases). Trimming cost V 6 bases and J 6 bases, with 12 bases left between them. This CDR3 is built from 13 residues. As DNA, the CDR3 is TGTGCCAGCAGCTCCGGCGGGCCCAATGAGCAGTTCTTC. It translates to CASSSGGPNEQFF.

The CDR3 here is CSGRRVAGAGEQFF. DNA for the CDR3: TGTTCCGGCCGCAGGGTAGCGGGAGCCGGTGAGCAGTTCTTC. The chain uses TRBV30 and TRBJ2-1; 9 nucleotides line up with TRBD2. This CDR3 spans 14 amino acids. Per the germline V gene, CDR1 is GTSNPN and CDR2 is SVGIG (reference sequence).

The CDR3 is CASSTSRGGGNQPQHF. DNA of the CDR3: TGTGCCAGCAGCACATCTAGGGGAGGGGGCAATCAGCCCCAGCATTTT. The chain carries TRBV7-9 and TRBJ1-5; the D gene is possibly TRBD1 (5 bases). The CDR3 sequence is 16 residues long. V was pared by 5 bases and J by 2 bases, with 16 bases between. Germline V lookup: CDR1 SEHNR, CDR2 FQNEAQ (reference sequence).

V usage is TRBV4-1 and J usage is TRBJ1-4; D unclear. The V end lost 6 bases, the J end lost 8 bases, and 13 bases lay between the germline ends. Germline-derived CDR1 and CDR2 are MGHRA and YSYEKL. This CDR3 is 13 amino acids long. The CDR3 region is CASRNIRTEKLFF. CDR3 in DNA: TGCGCCAGCAGAAACATCAGAACCGAAAAACTGTTTTTT.

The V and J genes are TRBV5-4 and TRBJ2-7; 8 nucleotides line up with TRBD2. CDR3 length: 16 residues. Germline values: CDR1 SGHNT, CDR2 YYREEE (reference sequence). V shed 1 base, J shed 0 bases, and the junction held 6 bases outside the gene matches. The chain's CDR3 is CASSLLAGWSSYEQYF. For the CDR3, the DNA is TGTGCCAGCAGCTTGTTAGCGGGATGGAGCTCCTACGAGCAGTACTTC. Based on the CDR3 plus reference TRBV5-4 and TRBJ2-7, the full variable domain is ETGVTQSPTHLIKTRGQQVTLRCSSQSGHNTVSWYQQALGQGPQFIFQYYREEENGRGNFPPRFSGLQFPNYSSELNVNALELDDSALYLCASSLLAGWSSYEQYFGPGTRLTVT.